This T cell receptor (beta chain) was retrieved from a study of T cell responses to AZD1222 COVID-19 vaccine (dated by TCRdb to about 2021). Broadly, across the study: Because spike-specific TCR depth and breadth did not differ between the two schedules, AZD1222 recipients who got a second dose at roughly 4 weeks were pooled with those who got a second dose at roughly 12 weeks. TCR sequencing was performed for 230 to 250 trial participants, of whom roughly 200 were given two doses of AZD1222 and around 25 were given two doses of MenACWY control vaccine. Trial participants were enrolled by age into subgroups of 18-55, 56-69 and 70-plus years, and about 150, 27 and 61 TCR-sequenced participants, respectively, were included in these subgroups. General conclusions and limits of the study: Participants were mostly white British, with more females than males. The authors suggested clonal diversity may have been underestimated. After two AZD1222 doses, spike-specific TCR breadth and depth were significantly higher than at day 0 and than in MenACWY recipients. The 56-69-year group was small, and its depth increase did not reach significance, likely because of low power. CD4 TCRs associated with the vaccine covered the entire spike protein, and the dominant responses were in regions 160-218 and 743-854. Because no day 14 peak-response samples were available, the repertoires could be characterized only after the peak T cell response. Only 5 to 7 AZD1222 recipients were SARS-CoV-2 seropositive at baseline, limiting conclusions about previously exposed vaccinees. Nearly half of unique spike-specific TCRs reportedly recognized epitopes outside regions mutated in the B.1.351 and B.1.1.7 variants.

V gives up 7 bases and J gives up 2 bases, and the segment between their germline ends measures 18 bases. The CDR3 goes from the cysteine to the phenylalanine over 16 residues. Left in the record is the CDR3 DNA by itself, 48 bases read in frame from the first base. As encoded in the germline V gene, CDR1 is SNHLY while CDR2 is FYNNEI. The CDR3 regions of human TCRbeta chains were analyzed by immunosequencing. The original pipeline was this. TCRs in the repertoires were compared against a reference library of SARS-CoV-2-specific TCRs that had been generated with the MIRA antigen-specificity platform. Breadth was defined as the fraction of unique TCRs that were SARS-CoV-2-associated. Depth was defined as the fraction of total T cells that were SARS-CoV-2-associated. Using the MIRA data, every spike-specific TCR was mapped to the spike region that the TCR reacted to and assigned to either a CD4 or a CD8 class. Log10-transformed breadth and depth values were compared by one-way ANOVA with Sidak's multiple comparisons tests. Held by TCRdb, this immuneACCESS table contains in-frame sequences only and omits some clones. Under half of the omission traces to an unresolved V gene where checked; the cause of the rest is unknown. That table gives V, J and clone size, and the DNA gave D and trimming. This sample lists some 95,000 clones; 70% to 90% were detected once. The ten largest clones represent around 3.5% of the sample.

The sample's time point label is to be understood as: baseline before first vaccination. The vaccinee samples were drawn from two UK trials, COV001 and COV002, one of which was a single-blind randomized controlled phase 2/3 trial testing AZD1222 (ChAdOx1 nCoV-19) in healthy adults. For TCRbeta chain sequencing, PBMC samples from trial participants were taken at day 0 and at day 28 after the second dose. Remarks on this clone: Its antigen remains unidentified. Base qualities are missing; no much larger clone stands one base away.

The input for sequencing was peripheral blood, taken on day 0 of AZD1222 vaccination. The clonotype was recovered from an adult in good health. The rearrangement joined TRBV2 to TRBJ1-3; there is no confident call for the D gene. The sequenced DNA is TGTGCCAGCATTGTCGTCGCCCCGGCGGCTGGAAACACCATATATTTT. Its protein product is CASIVVAPAAGNTIYF.